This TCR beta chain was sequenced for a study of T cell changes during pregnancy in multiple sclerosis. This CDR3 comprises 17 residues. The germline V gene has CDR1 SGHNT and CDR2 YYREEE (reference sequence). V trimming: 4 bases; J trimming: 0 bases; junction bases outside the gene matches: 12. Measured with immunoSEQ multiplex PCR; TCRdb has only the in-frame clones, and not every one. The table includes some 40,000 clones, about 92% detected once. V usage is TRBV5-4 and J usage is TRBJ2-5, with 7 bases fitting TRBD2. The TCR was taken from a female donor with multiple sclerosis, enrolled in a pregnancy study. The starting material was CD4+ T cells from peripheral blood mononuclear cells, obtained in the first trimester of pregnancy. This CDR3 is CASSLDPSGAYQETQYF. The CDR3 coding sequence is TGTGCCAGCAGCCTCGACCCTAGCGGCGCCTACCAAGAGACCCAGTACTTC.